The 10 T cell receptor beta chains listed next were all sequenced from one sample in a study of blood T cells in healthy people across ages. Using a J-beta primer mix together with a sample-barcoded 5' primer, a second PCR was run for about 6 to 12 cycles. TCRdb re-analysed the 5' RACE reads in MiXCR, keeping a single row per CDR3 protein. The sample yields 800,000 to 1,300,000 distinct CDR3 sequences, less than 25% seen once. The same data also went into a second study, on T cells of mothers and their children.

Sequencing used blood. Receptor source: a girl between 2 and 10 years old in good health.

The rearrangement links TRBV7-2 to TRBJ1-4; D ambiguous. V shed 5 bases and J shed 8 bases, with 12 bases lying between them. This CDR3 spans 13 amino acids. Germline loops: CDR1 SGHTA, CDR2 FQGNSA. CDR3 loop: CASSPVRLEKLFF. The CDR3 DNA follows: TGTGCCAGCAGCCCAGTTAGGCTGGAAAAACTGTTTTTT.

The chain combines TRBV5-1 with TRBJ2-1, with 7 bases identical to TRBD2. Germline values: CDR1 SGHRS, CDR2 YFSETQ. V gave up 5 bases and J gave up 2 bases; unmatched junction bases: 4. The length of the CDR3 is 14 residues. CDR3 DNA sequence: TGCGCCAGCAGGGCGGGAGAAGCCTACAATGAGCAGTTCTTC. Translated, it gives CASRAGEAYNEQFF.

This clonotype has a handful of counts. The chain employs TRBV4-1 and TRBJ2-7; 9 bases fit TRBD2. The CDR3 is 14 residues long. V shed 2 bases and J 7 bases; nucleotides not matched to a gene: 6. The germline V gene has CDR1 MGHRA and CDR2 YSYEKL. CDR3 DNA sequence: TGCGCCAGCAGCCAAACTCTAGCGGGGTCGGAGCAGTACTTC. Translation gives CASSQTLAGSEQYF.

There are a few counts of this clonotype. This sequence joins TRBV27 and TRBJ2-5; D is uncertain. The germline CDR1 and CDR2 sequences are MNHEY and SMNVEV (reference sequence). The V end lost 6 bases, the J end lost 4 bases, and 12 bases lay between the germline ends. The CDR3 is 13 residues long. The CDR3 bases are TGTGCCAGCAGCCCTCAGATTGGAGAGACCCAGTACTTC. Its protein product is CASSPQIGETQYF.

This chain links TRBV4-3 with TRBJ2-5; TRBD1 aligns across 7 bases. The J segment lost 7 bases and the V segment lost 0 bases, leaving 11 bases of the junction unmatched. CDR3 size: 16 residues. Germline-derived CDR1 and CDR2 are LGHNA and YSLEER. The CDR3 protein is CASSQDAARTGWTQYF. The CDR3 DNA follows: TGCGCCAGCAGCCAAGATGCGGCGAGGACAGGTTGGACCCAGTACTTC.

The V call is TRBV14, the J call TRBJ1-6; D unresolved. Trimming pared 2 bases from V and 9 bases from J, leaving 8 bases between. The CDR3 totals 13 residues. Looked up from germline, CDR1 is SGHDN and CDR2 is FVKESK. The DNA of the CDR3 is TGTGCCAGCAGCCAAACGAGTGGTTCACCCCTCCACTTT. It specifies CASSQTSGSPLHF.

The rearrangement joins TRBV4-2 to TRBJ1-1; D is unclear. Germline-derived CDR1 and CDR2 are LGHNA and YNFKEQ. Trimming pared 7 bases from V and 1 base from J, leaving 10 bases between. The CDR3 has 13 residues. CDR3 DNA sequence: TGTGCCAGCAATTTTAAACCGAACACTGAAGCTTTCTTT. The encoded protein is CASNFKPNTEAFF.

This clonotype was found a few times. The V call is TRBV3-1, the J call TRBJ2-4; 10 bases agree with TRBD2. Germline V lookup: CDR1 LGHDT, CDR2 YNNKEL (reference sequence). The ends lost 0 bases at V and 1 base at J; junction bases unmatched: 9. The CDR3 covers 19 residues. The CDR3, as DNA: TGTGCCAGCAGCCAAGATCCTAGCGGGAGTAAGCTGGCCAAAAACATTCAGTACTTC. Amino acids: CASSQDPSGSKLAKNIQYF.

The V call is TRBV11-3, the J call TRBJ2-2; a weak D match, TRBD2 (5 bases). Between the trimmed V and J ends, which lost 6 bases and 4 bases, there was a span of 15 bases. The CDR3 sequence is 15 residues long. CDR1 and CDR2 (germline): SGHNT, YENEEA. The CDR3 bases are TGTGCCAGCAGGAAAAGGTCCGGGGTCACCGGGGAGCTGTTTTTT. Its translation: CASRKRSGVTGELFF.

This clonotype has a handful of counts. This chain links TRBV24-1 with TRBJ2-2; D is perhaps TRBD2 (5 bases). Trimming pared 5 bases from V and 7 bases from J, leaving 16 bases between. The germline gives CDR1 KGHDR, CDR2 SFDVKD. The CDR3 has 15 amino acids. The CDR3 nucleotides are TGTGCCACCAGTGGAGTGACTACGAACTTCGGGGAGCTGTTTTTT. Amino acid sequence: CATSGVTTNFGELFF.